This entry lists 19 T cell receptor beta chains sequenced from one sample in a study of blood T cells in healthy people across ages. Primed by a sample-barcoded 5' primer and a J-beta primer mix, a second PCR proceeded for about 7 to 11 cycles. TCRdb called the 5' RACE reads again in MiXCR, with one record for every CDR3 protein. The sample has fewer than 2,000,000 distinct CDR3 sequences; almost 35% are singletons. Material for sequencing was blood. These TCRs come from a woman aged 25 to 45 in good health.

This clonotype was found many times. The CDR3 nucleotides read TGCAGTGCTAGAGATGCCTCGGACCCGGGGCAAGAGACCCAGTACTTC. Encoded protein: CSARDASDPGQETQYF. The chain recombines TRBV20-1 with TRBJ2-5, with D perhaps TRBD2 (5 bases). The germline V and J ends were trimmed by 0 bases and 2 bases, with 16 bases remaining between them. The CDR3 covers 16 residues. The V gene's germline CDR1 is DFQATT and CDR2 SNEGSKA (reference sequence).

V gene TRBV20-1 combines with J gene TRBJ1-2, with 10 bases matching TRBD1. Germline CDR1 DFQATT, CDR2 SNEGSKA (reference sequence). The junction had 14 bases not matched to a gene; V was cut back by 5 bases and J by 2 bases. This CDR3 has 17 amino acids. The CDR3 spells CSALKTVPGQGNYGYTF. The CDR3 nucleotides read TGCAGTGCTCTAAAAACAGTCCCGGGACAGGGGAACTATGGCTACACCTTC.

CDR3 sequence: CSAPREQGNSPLHF. In nucleotides, the CDR3 is TGCAGTGCTCCCAGGGAACAGGGAAATTCACCCCTCCACTTT. The chain is built from TRBV20-1 and TRBJ1-6; possible D gene TRBD1, 6 bases. V was shortened by 5 bases and J by 7 bases, with 15 bases between the two germline ends. This CDR3 region has 14 residues. CDR1 is DFQATT, CDR2 SNEGSKA, per germline (reference sequence).

The V and J genes are TRBV5-1 and TRBJ2-5; weak D call: TRBD1 (7 bases). Between the trimmed V and J ends, which lost 2 bases and 3 bases, there was a span of 11 bases. CDR3 size: 14 residues. Looked up from germline, CDR1 is SGHRS and CDR2 is YFSETQ. The CDR3 sequence is CASSFQGGKETQYF. The CDR3, as DNA: TGCGCCAGCAGCTTTCAGGGGGGAAAAGAGACCCAGTACTTC. Supplemented by reference TRBV5-1 and TRBJ2-5, the full variable domain reads KAGVTQTPRYLIKTRGQQVTLSCSPISGHRSVSWYQQTPGQGLQFLFEYFSETQRNKGNFPGRFSGRQFSNSRSEMNVSTLELGDSALYLCASSFQGGKETQYFGPGTRLLVL.

J is TRBJ2-1 and V is TRBV9, with 11 bases fitting TRBD2. The CDR3 consists of 15 residues. V trimming: 3 bases; J trimming: 9 bases; junction bases outside the gene matches: 8. Germline V lookup: CDR1 SGDLS, CDR2 YYNGEE. The CDR3 nucleotides read TGTGCCAGCAGCGAACTAGCGGGGGTCCCCGGTGAGCAGTTCTTC. Protein sequence: CASSELAGVPGEQFF.

There are many counts of this clonotype. Here the CDR3 DNA reads TGTGCCACCAACAGGGCTCTCCGGGGAGAGCAGTTCTTC. Translation: CATNRALRGEQFF. This sequence joins TRBV15 and TRBJ2-1, with D tentatively TRBD1 (6 bases). Trimming stripped 7 bases from V and 10 bases from J, with 17 bases between. The CDR3 has 13 amino acids. CDR1 is LNHNV, CDR2 YYDKDF, per germline (reference sequence).

This chain uses TRBV5-6 with TRBJ1-2; TRBD1 agrees at 9 bases. The CDR3 extends over 16 amino acids. CDR1 is SGHDT and CDR2 is YYEEEE in the germline V gene. J gave up 0 bases and V 1 base, and 4 bases lay outside the gene matches. This chain's CDR3 is CASSLWGQGANYGYTF. The CDR3, as DNA: TGTGCCAGCAGCTTGTGGGGACAGGGAGCTAACTATGGCTACACCTTC.

The V and J genes are TRBV7-9 and TRBJ1-2; D not certain. Germline CDR1 and CDR2: SEHNR and FQNEAQ (reference sequence). The CDR3 loop spans 17 amino acids. V lost 5 bases, J lost 2 bases, and 21 bases lay in between. The DNA for the CDR3 is TGTGCCAGCAGCCCGAAGCTTCAGTGGGGATCCAACTATGGCTACACCTTC. Its protein is CASSPKLQWGSNYGYTF.

V and J are TRBV10-3 and TRBJ2-3, with TRBD2 matching over 8 bases. The CDR3 runs 16 residues. The germline CDR1 and CDR2 sequences are ENHRY and SYGVKD. Germline trimming cut 3 bases from V and 5 bases from J; bases unmatched to any gene: 10. CDR3 amino acids: CAISDVNGGVGDTQYF. CDR3 bases: TGTGCCATCAGTGATGTGAACGGGGGGGTCGGAGATACGCAGTATTTT.

This clonotype was found a few times. The V gene is TRBV6-5, the J gene TRBJ2-5; D unresolved. With 0 bases removed from V and 9 bases from J, the gap between germline ends came to 8 bases. Germline-derived CDR1 and CDR2 are MNHEY and SVGAGI. The CDR3 has 12 residues. CDR3 sequence (DNA): TGTGCCAGCAGTTACTCGGGTGGTTCCCAGTACTTC. Protein product: CASSYSGGSQYF.

The chain is built from TRBV14 and TRBJ1-1; D is unclear. From germline, CDR1 is SGHDN and CDR2 FVKESK. V shed 1 base and J shed 7 bases, with 10 bases lying between them. The CDR3 consists of 13 residues. The CDR3 DNA reads TGTGCCAGCAGCCAAGGGGGAGCAGGTGAAGCTTTCTTT. It encodes CASSQGGAGEAFF.

This clonotype was recorded many times. V usage is TRBV12-3 or TRBV12-4 and J usage is TRBJ2-5; the D gene is possibly TRBD2 (6 bases). CDR3 length: 14 residues. The V gene lost 5 bases and the J gene lost 7 bases, with 17 bases spanning the gap. The CDR3 here is CASSPSDYFGTQYF. CDR3 nucleotides: TGTGCCAGCAGTCCCTCGGACTACTTTGGGACCCAGTACTTC.

The chain has TRBV4-1 and TRBJ2-1; 8 bases map to TRBD2. Germline V gives CDR1 MGHRA, CDR2 YSYEKL. There are 14 residues in the CDR3. V lost 10 bases to trimming and J lost 7 bases; unmatched junction nucleotides: 12. The DNA for the CDR3 is TGCGCCACCCAAGTAGGGACTAGAGCTAATGAGCAGTTCTTC. It yields the protein CATQVGTRANEQFF.

This rearrangement joins TRBV20-1 to TRBJ1-2; 8 bases align to TRBD1. V gave up 0 bases and J gave up 7 bases; unmatched junction bases: 1. The CDR3 spans 12 residues. CDR1 DFQATT and CDR2 SNEGSKA come from the germline V gene (reference sequence). The CDR3 sequence: CSARDTGGGYTF. CDR3 in DNA: TGCAGTGCTAGAGATACAGGGGGTGGCTACACCTTC.

This chain links TRBV12-3 or TRBV12-4 with TRBJ1-2, with unresolved D. The CDR3 sequence is 12 residues long. Trimming pared 6 bases from V and 2 bases from J, leaving 7 bases between. The CDR3 DNA follows: TGTGCCAGCAGGGGGATCAACTATGGCTACACCTTC. This sequence encodes CASRGINYGYTF.

This clonotype was detected a few times. J is TRBJ2-1 and V is TRBV21-1; TRBD2, the table's D call, lacks a check against the DNA. TRBV21-1 is designated a pseudogene. The CDR3 is made up of 17 amino acids. CDR3 nucleotides: TGTGCCAGCAGCAAAAAGAGGACTAGCGGGAGCTGGGATGAGCAGTTCTTC. Translated, it gives CASSKKRTSGSWDEQFF.

The V and J genes are TRBV3-1 and TRBJ2-5; 13 nucleotides match TRBD2. V dropped 6 bases and J dropped 5; count of bases not matched to a gene: 3. This CDR3 contains 14 residues. Germline assignment: CDR1 LGHDT and CDR2 YNNKEL (reference sequence). The CDR3 loop is CASRLAGGAETQYF. CDR3 DNA: TGTGCCAGCAGACTAGCGGGGGGGGCGGAGACCCAGTACTTC.

This chain joins TRBV7-9 and TRBJ2-1, with TRBD2 identical over 7 bases. V lost 5 bases and J lost 4; bases outside the gene matches: 11. Germline V gives CDR1 SEHNR, CDR2 FQNEAQ (reference sequence). The CDR3 has 16 amino acids. The CDR3 nucleotides are TGTGCCAGCAGCCTGGGAGGGCGGGGCGAATACAATGAGCAGTTCTTC. Encoded protein: CASSLGGRGEYNEQFF.

There are a few counts of this clonotype. J is TRBJ1-6 and V is TRBV20-1, with 8 bases aligning to TRBD1. CDR3 size: 16 residues. CDR1 and CDR2 (germline): DFQATT, SNEGSKA (reference sequence). V lost 2 bases to trimming and J lost 7 bases; unmatched junction nucleotides: 10. CDR3 bases: TGCAGTGCTAGACTACCCGGGACAGGAGGGAATTCACCCCTCCACTTT. Translating gives CSARLPGTGGNSPLHF.